The 13 T cell receptor beta chains reported below all come from one sample, sequenced in a study of CD8 T cells in Susac syndrome. The RNA, about 0.5 to 1 ug, was put through reverse transcription using random hexamers. TCRdb re-derived calls from the immunoSEQ multiplex PCR reads in MiXCR, one entry per CDR3 protein. There are 200,000 to 250,000 distinct CDR3 sequences in the sample; around 95% occur only once, and 0.095% lies in the top ten. Sequencing was done on a sample of CD4+ T cells from PBMCs. These receptors all stem from a human donor with multiple sclerosis.

This chain connects TRBV29-1 to TRBJ1-2; 9 bases align to TRBD1. J lost 2 bases, V lost 3 bases, and 4 bases had no gene match. The CDR3 runs to 14 residues. The germline V gene encodes CDR1 SQVTM and CDR2 ANQGSEA. The CDR3 loop reads CSVEGGQGNYGYTF. CDR3 DNA sequence: TGCAGCGTTGAGGGTGGACAGGGGAACTATGGCTACACCTTC.

This chain connects TRBV20-1 to TRBJ2-3, with 8 bases that match TRBD2. Germline CDR1 and CDR2: DFQATT and SNEGSKA (reference sequence). The CDR3 has 14 amino acids. V was pared by 3 bases and J by 0 bases, with 2 bases of the junction left unmatched. The CDR3 loop reads CSASGRESTDTQYF. CDR3 nucleotides: TGCAGTGCTAGCGGGAGGGAAAGCACAGATACGCAGTATTTT.

This chain joins TRBV28 and TRBJ1-2; no definite D call. The germline V gene encodes CDR1 MDHEN and CDR2 SYDVKM. Trimming removed 2 bases at V and 3 bases at J, with 4 bases between. The CDR3 spans 12 residues. The DNA for the CDR3 is TGTGCCAGCAGTTTACGGCACTATGGCTACACCTTC. Its translation: CASSLRHYGYTF.

This rearrangement joins TRBV3-1 to TRBJ2-1; no clear D. Looked up from germline, CDR1 is LGHDT and CDR2 is YNNKEL (reference sequence). The germline V and J ends were trimmed by 2 bases and 5 bases, with 7 bases remaining between them. The length of the CDR3 is 13 residues. The CDR3 sequence is CASSQQKNNEQFF. The CDR3 DNA sequence: TGTGCCAGCAGCCAACAGAAGAACAATGAGCAGTTCTTC.

This clonotype has only one observation. A read error may account for a junction end that differs from germline. The chain combines TRBV29-1 with TRBJ2-3, with D possibly TRBD2 on 6 matching bases. Germline V gene lookup returns CDR1 SQVTM and CDR2 ANQGSEA. The length of the CDR3 is 11 residues. In nucleotides, the CDR3 is TGCAGCGTAGGGCGGGACTCCGCTTACGGTTTT. Translated, it gives CSVGRDSAYGF.

The rearrangement links TRBV12-3 or TRBV12-4 to TRBJ2-7, with 7 positions matching TRBD2. The CDR3 spans 15 residues. The trim removed 1 base at V and 4 bases at J, leaving 7 bases unmatched. The CDR3 region is CASSLEASGPYEQYF. In DNA, the CDR3 is TGTGCCAGCAGTTTAGAGGCTAGCGGACCATACGAGCAGTACTTC.

CDR3 region: CATSVWGYEQYF. CDR3 nucleotides: TGTGCCACCAGCGTGTGGGGGTACGAGCAGTACTTC. The chain recombines TRBV15 with TRBJ2-7; D tentatively reads TRBD1 or TRBD2 (5 bases each). CDR1 is LNHNV, CDR2 YYDKDF, per germline (reference sequence). The CDR3 is made up of 12 amino acids. Trimming cost V 5 bases and J 4 bases, with 9 bases left between them.

This chain links TRBV5-1 with TRBJ2-7, with TRBD2 matching over 10 bases. CDR3 size: 15 residues. The V segment lost 4 bases and the J segment 4 bases; nucleotides outside the gene matches: 8. Germline-derived CDR1 and CDR2 are SGHRS and YFSETQ. Written as DNA, the CDR3 is TGCGCCAGCAGCCCCGCGGGACTAGCGCCTTACGAGCAGTACTTC. Amino acids: CASSPAGLAPYEQYF.

V and J are TRBV29-1 and TRBJ1-1, with D possibly matching TRBD1 (5 bases). Trimming took 3 bases from V and 7 from J, leaving 9 bases between them. The CDR3 runs 11 residues. Germline V gene lookup returns CDR1 SQVTM and CDR2 ANQGSEA. DNA for the CDR3: TGCAGCGTTGAGCCAGACAGTGAAGCTTTCTTT. It specifies CSVEPDSEAFF.

This chain joins TRBV27 and TRBJ2-1; a weak D match, TRBD2 (6 bases). Germline V gene data show CDR1 as MNHEY and CDR2 as SMNVEV (reference sequence). V was trimmed by 6 bases and J by 2 bases, leaving 20 bases between them. CDR3 length: 17 amino acids. The CDR3 spells CASSFSYGSWAYNEQFF. The CDR3 DNA reads as TGTGCCAGCAGCTTTTCGTACGGGAGTTGGGCCTACAATGAGCAGTTCTTC.

This clonotype was detected once. The chain has TRBV28 and TRBJ2-7; 8 bases line up with TRBD2. V was clipped by 3 bases and J by 1 base; unmatched bases: 8. The germline CDR1 and CDR2 sequences are MDHEN and SYDVKM. The CDR3 is made up of 16 amino acids. In DNA, the CDR3 is TGTGCCAGCAGTTTCGGGTCGGGACTAGGATCCTACGAGCAGTACTTC. Encoded protein: CASSFGSGLGSYEQYF.

The V gene is TRBV11-2, the J gene TRBJ1-1; TRBD1 agrees at 7 bases. J lost 1 base, V lost 5 bases, and 7 bases had no gene match. Germline V gene data show CDR1 as SGHAT and CDR2 as FQNNGV. CDR3 length: 15 residues. CDR3 loop: CASSAIRGRNTEAFF. The CDR3 region has the DNA TGTGCCAGCAGCGCGATCAGGGGGAGGAACACTGAAGCTTTCTTT.

The count of this clonotype is one. V and J are TRBV3-1 and TRBJ2-7, with 9 bases matching TRBD1. J lost 6 bases, V lost 1 base, and 7 bases had no gene match. Per the germline V gene, CDR1 is LGHDT and CDR2 is YNNKEL (reference sequence). This CDR3 is 15 amino acids long. For the CDR3, the DNA is TGTGCCAGCAGCCAAGGACCCGGACAGGGGACCGAGCAGTACTTC. Translation: CASSQGPGQGTEQYF.